One and the same sample provided the 2 T cell receptor beta chains below, sequenced in a study of response to subunit inactivated influenza vaccine. MiXCR, applied by TCRdb to the RT-PCR reads, yields one record per CDR3 protein. The table has 500,000 or so distinct CDR3 sequences, 9.5% to 13% seen once. The specimen comprised PBMCs from blood, sampled around seven weeks after vaccination. The receptors come from a man aged 50 to 59 who received an inactivated influenza vaccine.

The chain is built from TRBV12-3 or TRBV12-4 and TRBJ2-7; 7 bases map to TRBD1. This CDR3 comprises 13 residues. The J segment lost 5 bases and the V segment lost 6 bases, leaving 7 bases of the junction unmatched. DNA for the CDR3: TGTGCCAGCAGCATACAGGGGTTCCACGAGCAGTACTTC. It encodes CASSIQGFHEQYF.

With respect to this clonotype: One junction end does not reproduce the germline sequence, and a read error may be involved. The chain recombines TRBV11-2 with TRBJ2-6, with D unclear. The germline V gene encodes CDR1 SGHAT and CDR2 FQNNGV. The CDR3 runs to 21 residues. The CDR3 nucleotides are TGTGCCAGCAGCTTAGTCGTCCCGCCCGGGTCAGGACGGTCTGGGACCAACGTCCTGACTTTC. Its protein is CASSLVVPPGSGRSGTNVLTF.